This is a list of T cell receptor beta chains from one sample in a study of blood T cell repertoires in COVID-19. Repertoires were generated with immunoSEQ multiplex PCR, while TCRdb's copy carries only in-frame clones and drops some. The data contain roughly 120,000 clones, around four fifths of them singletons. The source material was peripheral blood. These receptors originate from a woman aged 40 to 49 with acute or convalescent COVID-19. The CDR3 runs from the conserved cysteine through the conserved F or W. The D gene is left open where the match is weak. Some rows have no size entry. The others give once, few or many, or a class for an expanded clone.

TGTGCCAGCAGCTTAGTCTCGGCGGGGGGGGTCAATGAGCAGTTCTTC CASSLVSAGGVNEQFF 16 - TRBJ2-1 TRBV11-2 TRBD2
TGTGCCAGCAGCTCGTTCGACGGGGATAATTCACCCCTCCACTTT CASSSFDGDNSPLHF 15 once TRBJ1-6 TRBV11-2 -
TGTGCCGTCAGGGATCAGGGCTACACCTTC CAVRDQGYTF 10 - TRBJ1-2 TRBV25-1 -
TGTGCCAGCAGCTTACGTCAGGGGCTGAACACTGAAGCTTTCTTT CASSLRQGLNTEAFF 15 few TRBJ1-1 TRBV7-2 -
TGTGCCAGCAGCTTGGGCGGGAACATTGTGGGGACAGGATTAGTGGCTTTCTTT CASSLGGNIVGTGLVAFF 18 - TRBJ1-1 TRBV5-4 TRBD1
TGTGCCAGCCAACAGGGGGCCTCTGGGGCCAACGTCCTGACTTTC CASQQGASGANVLTF 15 - TRBJ2-6 TRBV6-6 TRBD1
TGTGCCAGCAGCTTGGACAGGGCCGTTGGCTACACCTTC CASSLDRAVGYTF 13 once TRBJ1-2 TRBV5-6 -
TGTGCCAGCAATTGGCGGGGGGCCTACGAGCAGTACTTC CASNWRGAYEQYF 13 - TRBJ2-7 TRBV2 TRBD2
TGTGCCAGCAGCCGAGCGGGGGGCGAGAATGGCTACACCTTC CASSRAGGENGYTF 14 - TRBJ1-2 TRBV3-1/TRBV3-2 -
TGTGCTAGTGGTTTGGTACAGGGGAGCAATCAGCCCCAGCATTTT CASGLVQGSNQPQHF 15 - TRBJ1-5 TRBV12-5 TRBD1
TGTGCCAGCAGTTACGACAGGGCCTCCGGGGAGCAGTACTTC CASSYDRASGEQYF 14 - TRBJ2-7 TRBV6-5 TRBD1
TGTGCCAGCAGCTCGCCAGGGGGCAGGGAGACCCAGTACTTC CASSSPGGRETQYF 14 - TRBJ2-5 TRBV7-2 TRBD1
TGTGCCAGTAAGGGGCGGGGGAACTCCTACGAGCAGTACTTC CASKGRGNSYEQYF 14 - TRBJ2-7 TRBV19 TRBD2
TGTGCCAGCAGCAGAAAGAGGGAGGGGTCCGGGGAGCTGTTTTTT CASSRKREGSGELFF 15 once TRBJ2-2 TRBV11-1 TRBD2
TGTGCCAGCAGCACCGGGACTAGCGGGGCCCGTACCCGTGAGCAGTACTTC CASSTGTSGARTREQYF 17 - TRBJ2-7 TRBV7-9 TRBD2
TGCAGCGCCAGGGGACAGGTCTCCTACGAGCAGTACTTC CSARGQVSYEQYF 13 - TRBJ2-7 TRBV29-1 TRBD1
TGTGCCAGCAGTAATACAGGGGGGAACACTGAAGCTTTCTTT CASSNTGGNTEAFF 14 - TRBJ1-1 TRBV6-5 TRBD1
TGTGCCATCAGTGACAACACCTCACCCCTCCACTTT CAISDNTSPLHF 12 - TRBJ1-6 TRBV10-3 -
TGTGCCAGCAGCTTAGACGGGGATCCACAGGGTGAGACCCAGTACTTC CASSLDGDPQGETQYF 16 - TRBJ2-5 TRBV11-2 -
TGTGCCAGCAGCTCTTCCGGGACTCCGCAAGAGACCCAGTACTTC CASSSSGTPQETQYF 15 - TRBJ2-5 TRBV7-3 -
TGTGCCAGCAGCCACAGTGGCTCTGGAAACACCATATATTTT CASSHSGSGNTIYF 14 - TRBJ1-3 TRBV6-5 -
TGTGCCAGCAGTTCAGACTTTGGCTACACCTTC CASSSDFGYTF 11 - TRBJ1-2 TRBV6-2/TRBV6-3 -
TGTGCCTGGAGTTTGAACCGGGACAGCCTCATGAAACTGTTTTTT CAWSLNRDSLMKLFF 15 - TRBJ1-4 TRBV30 TRBD1
TGCGCCAGCAGCCCTGGGACAGGGGGCGTTCAGCCCCAGCATTTT CASSPGTGGVQPQHF 15 once TRBJ1-5 TRBV5-1 TRBD1
TGTGCCAGCATTCCTAGCGGGGGGGCCTCCTATGAGCAGTTCTTC CASIPSGGASYEQFF 15 - TRBJ2-1 TRBV7-2 TRBD2
TGTGCCAGCAGCCAGGACTTGCGGAATGAGCAGTTCTTC CASSQDLRNEQFF 13 - TRBJ2-1 TRBV3-1/TRBV3-2 -
TGTGCCTGGAGGGCGGTCAGGGGTACCGGGGAGCTGTTTTTT CAWRAVRGTGELFF 14 few TRBJ2-2 TRBV30 -
TGTGCCAGCAGAGGTAGCGGGGGTGAAGATACGCAGTATTTT CASRGSGGEDTQYF 14 - TRBJ2-3 TRBV6-5 TRBD2
TGTGCCAGCAGCTTGACGAAGGTAGCGGACCTGTTCTTC CASSLTKVADLFF 13 few TRBJ2-1 TRBV5-4 -
TGTGCCAGCAGCTTAACCGGGACAGGGTTTTCTAATGAAAAACTGTTTTTT CASSLTGTGFSNEKLFF 17 - TRBJ1-4 TRBV3-1/TRBV3-2 TRBD1